Presented here are 27 T cell receptor beta chains from one specimen sequenced in a study of blood T cell repertoires in COVID-19. The assay was immunoSEQ multiplex PCR, and TCRdb's table has in-frame clones only and misses some. The profile covers around 200,000 clones, with 65% to 80% appearing a single time and less than 15% taken by the ten largest. The sample taken for sequencing was peripheral blood. All receptors derive from a man in his fifties or sixties who had recovered from COVID-19.

The chain recombines TRBV9 with TRBJ2-6, with a tentative D call TRBD1 (5 bases). The V gene's germline CDR1 is SGDLS and CDR2 YYNGEE. This CDR3 region has 18 residues. Deletions cut 0 bases from V and 0 bases from J, with 13 bases between. The CDR3, as DNA: TGTGCCAGCAGCGTAGGGACATATATCAGCTCTGGGGCCAACGTCCTGACTTTC. This codes for CASSVGTYISSGANVLTF. Filled out from reference TRBV9 and TRBJ2-6, the complete variable domain reads DSGVTQTPKHLITATGQRVTLRCSPRSGDLSVYWYQQSLDQGLQFLIQYYNGEERAKGNILERFSAQQFPDLHSELNLSSLELGDSALYFCASSVGTYISSGANVLTFGAGSRLTVL.

The chain combines TRBV3-1 (or the pseudogene TRBV3-2) with TRBJ1-1, with D possibly TRBD1 on 5 matching bases. Germline values: CDR1 LGHDT, CDR2 YNNKEL (reference sequence). V gave up 4 bases and J gave up 6 bases, with 15 bases separating them. CDR3 length: 14 residues. The CDR3 bases are TGTGCCAGCAGCCCCCAAGTATTAGGGGCTGAAGCTTTCTTT. This translates into CASSPQVLGAEAFF.

The chain employs TRBV5-1 and TRBJ1-4; 10 bases are a match to TRBD1. This CDR3 has 15 residues. V lost 5 bases to trimming and J lost 4 bases; unmatched junction nucleotides: 5. From germline, CDR1 is SGHRS and CDR2 YFSETQ. For the CDR3, the DNA is TGCGCCAGCAGGGACAGGGGGGCAAGTAATGAAAAACTGTTTTTT. It specifies CASRDRGASNEKLFF.

The chain uses TRBV5-4 and TRBJ1-1, with 7 bases identical to TRBD1. Per germline, CDR1 SGHNT and CDR2 YYREEE (reference sequence). The CDR3 runs to 14 residues. Trimming at V came to 4 bases and at J to 1 base, leaving 4 bases not matched to a gene. The CDR3 sequence: CASSREGANTEAFF. The CDR3 DNA reads as TGTGCCAGCAGCCGAGAGGGGGCGAACACTGAAGCTTTCTTT.

The rearrangement links TRBV28 to TRBJ1-3; maybe TRBD1 (6 bases). V was cut by 3 bases and J by 0 bases, with 15 bases left in between. The CDR3 is made up of 17 amino acids. CDR1 is MDHEN and CDR2 is SYDVKM in the germline V gene. The CDR3 loop reads CASSFRRQDSSGNTIYF. The CDR3 DNA reads TGTGCCAGCAGTTTCAGACGACAGGACAGCTCTGGAAACACCATATATTTT.

The chain employs TRBV3-1 (or the pseudogene TRBV3-2) and TRBJ1-1; possible D gene TRBD1, 6 bases. Germline V lookup: CDR1 LGHDT, CDR2 YNNKEL (reference sequence). With 3 bases removed from V and 5 bases from J, the gap between germline ends came to 22 bases. The CDR3 covers 17 residues. CDR3 coding DNA: TGTGCCAGCAGCCACAACCCGACAAACAGGGCCGGGACTGAAGCTTTCTTT. Translated, it gives CASSHNPTNRAGTEAFF.

The chain uses TRBV7-2 and TRBJ1-1; possible D gene TRBD1, 6 bases. V shed 5 bases and J shed 6 bases, with 16 bases lying between them. CDR1 SGHTA and CDR2 FQGNSA come from the germline V gene. The CDR3 consists of 14 residues. The CDR3 bases are TGTGCCAGCAGCATGCAGGGGAATCGCCCTGAAGCTTTCTTT. Its protein is CASSMQGNRPEAFF.

This clone was observed a single time. The gene calls are TRBV3-1 (or the pseudogene TRBV3-2) and TRBJ2-7; 11 nucleotides match TRBD2. Germline CDR1 reads LGHDT; CDR2 reads YNNKEL (reference sequence). This CDR3 contains 16 residues. Unmatched junction bases numbered 10, after V lost 5 bases and J lost 4 bases. The CDR3, as DNA: TGTGCCAGCAGCTCACTAGCGGGGGAGGTTATTTACGAGCAGTACTTC. Its protein product is CASSSLAGEVIYEQYF.

The chain has TRBV11-2 and TRBJ1-3; perhaps TRBD1 as D (6 bases). V lost 1 base, J lost 2 bases, and 12 bases lay in between. The germline CDR1 and CDR2 sequences are SGHAT and FQNNGV. This CDR3 spans 16 amino acids. CDR3 in DNA: TGTGCCAGCAGCTTAGGAGGGGGGGTCACTGGAAACACCATATATTTT. It translates to CASSLGGGVTGNTIYF.

As DNA, the CDR3 is TGTGCCAGCAGCTTAATCCGGGACCCCCGGGGGAATCAGCCCCAGCATTTT. This sequence encodes CASSLIRDPRGNQPQHF. The chain links TRBV7-7 to TRBJ1-5, with a tentative D call TRBD1 (5 bases). Per the germline V gene, CDR1 is SSHAT and CDR2 is FNYEAQ (reference sequence). The CDR3 sequence is 17 residues long. Trimming took off 2 bases at V and 4 bases at J, with 18 bases between the two ends. The full variable domain, with the rest looked up from reference TRBV7-7 and TRBJ1-5, is GAGVSQSPRYKVTKRGQDVTLRCDPISSHATLYWYQQALGQGPEFLTYFNYEAQPDKSGLPSDRFSAERPEGSISTLTIQRTEQRDSAMYRCASSLIRDPRGNQPQHFGDGTRLSIL.

The CDR3 bases are TGTGCCAGTAAACGAGGGGGCGCGTTTACAGATACGCAGTATTTT. It specifies CASKRGGAFTDTQYF. The chain uses TRBV19 and TRBJ2-3; 7 bases are shared with TRBD1. The CDR3 runs 15 residues. Trimming took 7 bases from V and 3 from J; bases not matched to a gene: 10. In germline, CDR1 is LNHDA, CDR2 SQIVND (reference sequence). Using reference TRBV19 and TRBJ2-3 for the parts outside the CDR3, the full variable domain is DGGITQSPKYLFRKEGQNVTLSCEQNLNHDAMYWYRQDPGQGLRLIYYSQIVNDFQKGDIAEGYSVSREKKESFPLTVTSAQKNPTAFYLCASKRGGAFTDTQYFGPGTRLTVL.

The J gene is TRBJ2-2, the V gene TRBV7-2, with D hard to call. Germline V lookup: CDR1 SGHTA, CDR2 FQGNSA. The V and J ends lost 0 bases and 3 bases respectively, with 14 bases between them. The CDR3 loop spans 17 amino acids. CDR3 in DNA: TGTGCCAGCAGCTTAGCCCCTCGAGCGTTGCACACCGGGGAGCTGTTTTTT. It encodes CASSLAPRALHTGELFF.

This chain uses TRBV6-2 or TRBV6-3 with TRBJ1-5; 11 bases align to TRBD1. The CDR3 extends over 17 amino acids. Germline V CDR1 and CDR2: MNHEY, SVGEGT. With V trimmed by 2 bases and J by 1 base, 4 bases remained unmatched. This CDR3 is CASSYRDRGKSNQPQHF. The CDR3 region has the DNA TGTGCCAGCAGTTACCGGGACAGGGGGAAAAGCAATCAGCCCCAGCATTTT.

DNA for the CDR3: TGTGCCAGCAGTTACTCGACTGTGAACACTGAAGCTTTCTTT. Amino acid sequence: CASSYSTVNTEAFF. This chain joins TRBV6-5 and TRBJ1-1, with D unclear. The CDR3 is 14 residues long. Germline V gives CDR1 MNHEY, CDR2 SVGAGI. Deletions cut 0 bases from V and 0 bases from J, with 5 bases between.

The V call is TRBV5-1, the J call TRBJ2-3; tentatively, D is TRBD1 (6 bases). The CDR3 runs to 13 residues. V dropped 0 bases and J dropped 5 bases, with 7 bases sitting between them. Germline loops: CDR1 SGHRS, CDR2 YFSETQ. The CDR3 sequence is CASSLGGQDTQYF. The DNA for the CDR3 is TGCGCCAGCAGCTTGGGGGGACAAGATACGCAGTATTTT. Together with reference TRBV5-1 and TRBJ2-3, the CDR3 gives the full variable domain: KAGVTQTPRYLIKTRGQQVTLSCSPISGHRSVSWYQQTPGQGLQFLFEYFSETQRNKGNFPGRFSGRQFSNSRSEMNVSTLELGDSALYLCASSLGGQDTQYFGPGTRLTVL.

V is TRBV11-3 and J is TRBJ2-1; maybe TRBD2 (6 bases). V lost 5 bases and J lost 12, with 17 bases in between. The CDR3 length is 13 residues. CDR1 and CDR2 (germline): SGHNT, YENEEA. CDR3 protein: CASSVNQMGGQFF. In DNA form, the CDR3 reads TGTGCCAGCAGCGTTAACCAAATGGGGGGGCAGTTCTTC.

The V gene is TRBV28, the J gene TRBJ2-5; possible D gene TRBD1, 6 bases. This CDR3 has 13 residues. V was pared by 7 bases and J by 5 bases, with 14 bases between. From germline, CDR1 is MDHEN and CDR2 SYDVKM. The CDR3 region has the DNA TGTGCCAGCATGAGGGCAGGGGTGGAGACCCAGTACTTC. Amino acids: CASMRAGVETQYF. The full variable domain, completed using reference TRBV28 and TRBJ2-5, is DVKVTQSSRYLVKRTGEKVFLECVQDMDHENMFWYRQDPGLGLRLIYFSYDVKMKEKGDIPEGYSVSREKKERFSLILESASTNQTSMYLCASMRAGVETQYFGPGTRLLVL.

This sequence joins TRBV7-2 and TRBJ2-7; perhaps TRBD2 as D (6 bases). V was shortened by 3 bases and J by 2 bases, with 14 bases between the two germline ends. CDR3 length: 15 residues. Germline V CDR1 and CDR2: SGHTA, FQGNSA. The CDR3 loop is CASSFPLAEAYEQYF. The CDR3 nucleotides are TGTGCCAGCAGCTTTCCCTTAGCGGAAGCCTACGAGCAGTACTTC.

Ten or more counts support this clone. V gene TRBV6-5 combines with J gene TRBJ1-2; TRBD1 matches 9 bases. Germline trimming cut 7 bases from V and 5 bases from J; bases unmatched to any gene: 8. The CDR3 is made up of 14 amino acids. Germline V gene lookup returns CDR1 MNHEY and CDR2 SVGAGI. CDR3 protein: CASKTGGSLYGYTF. CDR3 nucleotide sequence: TGTGCCAGCAAGACAGGGGGTTCCTTGTATGGCTACACCTTC.

This clone appeared once. The rearrangement uses TRBV5-6 and TRBJ2-1; 11 nucleotides align to TRBD2. Germline CDR1 and CDR2: SGHDT and YYEEEE. V was pared by 3 bases and J by 1 base, with 9 bases of the junction left unmatched. This CDR3 is built from 18 residues. The CDR3 region is CASSWGSSGRASYNEQFF. Here the CDR3 DNA reads TGTGCCAGCAGCTGGGGAAGTAGCGGGAGGGCTTCCTACAATGAGCAGTTCTTC.

The V and J genes are TRBV30 and TRBJ2-7; possibly TRBD2 for D (6 bases). V lost 1 base, J lost 0 bases, and 10 bases lay in between. The CDR3 is made up of 14 amino acids. Germline V lookup: CDR1 GTSNPN, CDR2 SVGIG (reference sequence). The CDR3 region has the DNA TGTGCCTGGAGTGGCGGGACGAGCTCCTACGAGCAGTACTTC. It yields the protein CAWSGGTSSYEQYF.

The rearrangement links TRBV7-2 to TRBJ1-3; TRBD1 agrees at 7 bases. This CDR3 is built from 16 residues. The junction had 7 bases not matched to a gene; V was cut back by 3 bases and J by 2 bases. From germline, CDR1 is SGHTA and CDR2 FQGNSA. CDR3 sequence: CASSLGPGQTGNTIYF. CDR3 nucleotides: TGTGCCAGCAGCTTGGGTCCGGGACAGACTGGAAACACCATATATTTT.

This chain links TRBV12-2 with TRBJ1-6; TRBD1, the table's D call, was not compared with the DNA. TRBV12-2 is tagged as a pseudogene. The CDR3 has 15 amino acids. CDR3: CASRLGWDSFSPLHF. CDR3 coding DNA: TGTGCAAGTCGCTTAGGGTGGGACAGCTTTTCACCCCTCCACTTT.

The table lists this clone with a count of one. The gene calls are TRBV6-2 or TRBV6-3 and TRBJ2-1, with 9 bases aligning to TRBD2. V lost 2 bases to trimming and J lost 4 bases; unmatched junction nucleotides: 15. Germline CDR1 reads MNHEY; CDR2 reads SVGEGT. This CDR3 has 19 amino acids. The CDR3 protein is CASSYEFAGGQDLYNEQFF. The CDR3 DNA follows: TGTGCCAGCAGTTACGAATTCGCGGGAGGGCAGGATCTTTACAATGAGCAGTTCTTC.

The sample holds one count of this clone. The V gene is TRBV25-1, the J gene TRBJ2-3; 12 bases line up with TRBD2. The CDR3 has 15 residues. Per germline, CDR1 MGHDK and CDR2 SYGVNS. V lost 5 bases to trimming and J lost 4 bases; unmatched junction nucleotides: 4. The CDR3 loop is CASSILAGGPDTQYF. CDR3 nucleotides: TGTGCCAGCAGTATACTAGCGGGAGGACCAGATACGCAGTATTTT.

This chain's CDR3 is CASSRSIDYSYEQYF. DNA of the CDR3: TGTGCCAGCAGCAGATCAATCGACTACTCCTACGAGCAGTACTTC. The chain links TRBV6-5 to TRBJ2-7; maybe TRBD2 (5 bases). Germline V lookup: CDR1 MNHEY, CDR2 SVGAGI. Trimming cost V 6 bases and J 0 bases, with 15 bases left between them. This CDR3 comprises 15 residues.

V and J are TRBV28 and TRBJ2-3; TRBD2 agrees at 12 bases. The ends lost 4 bases at V and 12 bases at J; junction bases unmatched: 8. There are 14 residues in the CDR3. Per the germline V gene, CDR1 is MDHEN and CDR2 is SYDVKM. The CDR3 DNA reads as TGTGCCAGCAGTTATACTAGCGGGAGGCTCCCCCAGTATTTT. Amino acids: CASSYTSGRLPQYF.